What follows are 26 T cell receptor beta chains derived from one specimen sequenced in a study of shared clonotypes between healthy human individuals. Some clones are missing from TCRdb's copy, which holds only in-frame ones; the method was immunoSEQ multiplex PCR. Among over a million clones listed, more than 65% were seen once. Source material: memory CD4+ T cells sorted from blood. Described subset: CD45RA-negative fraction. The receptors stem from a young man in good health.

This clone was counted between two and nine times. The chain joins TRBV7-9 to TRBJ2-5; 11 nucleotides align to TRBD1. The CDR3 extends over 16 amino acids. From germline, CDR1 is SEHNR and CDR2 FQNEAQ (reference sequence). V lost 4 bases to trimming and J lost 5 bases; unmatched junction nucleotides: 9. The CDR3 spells CASSSRGTGGGETQYF. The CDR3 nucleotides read TGTGCCAGCAGCTCCAGGGGGACAGGGGGAGGTGAGACCCAGTACTTC.

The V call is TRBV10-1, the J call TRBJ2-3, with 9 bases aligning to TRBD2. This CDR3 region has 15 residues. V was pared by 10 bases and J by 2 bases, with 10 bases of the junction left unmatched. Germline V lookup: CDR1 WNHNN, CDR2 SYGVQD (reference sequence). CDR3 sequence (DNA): TGCGCCACCATGCCCGGGACTAGCCCCACAGATACGCAGTATTTT. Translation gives CATMPGTSPTDTQYF.

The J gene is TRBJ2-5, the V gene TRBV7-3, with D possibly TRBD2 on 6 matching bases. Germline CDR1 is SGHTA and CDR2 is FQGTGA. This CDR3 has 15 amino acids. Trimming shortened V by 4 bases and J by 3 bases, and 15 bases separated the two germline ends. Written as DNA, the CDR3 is TGTGCCAGCAGCTCCGGGCGGGGAAGGGAAGAGACCCAGTACTTC. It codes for CASSSGRGREETQYF.

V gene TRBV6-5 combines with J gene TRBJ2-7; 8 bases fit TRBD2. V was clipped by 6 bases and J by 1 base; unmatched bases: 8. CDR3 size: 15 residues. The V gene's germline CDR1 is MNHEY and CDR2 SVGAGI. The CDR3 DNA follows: TGTGCCAGCAGCGAGTTAGCGGGAAGGTCCTACGAGCAGTACTTC. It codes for CASSELAGRSYEQYF.

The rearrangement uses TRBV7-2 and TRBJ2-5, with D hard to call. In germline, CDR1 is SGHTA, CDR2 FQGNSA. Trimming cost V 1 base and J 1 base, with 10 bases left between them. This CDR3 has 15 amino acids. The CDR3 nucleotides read TGTGCCAGCAGCTTAGTGGTTCAGGTCCAAGAGACCCAGTACTTC. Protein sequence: CASSLVVQVQETQYF.

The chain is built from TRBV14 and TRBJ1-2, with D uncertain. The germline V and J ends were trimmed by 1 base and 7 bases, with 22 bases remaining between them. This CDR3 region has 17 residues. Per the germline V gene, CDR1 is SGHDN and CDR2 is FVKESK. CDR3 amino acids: CASSQVRPGGSSSGYTF. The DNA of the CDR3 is TGTGCCAGCAGCCAAGTCAGGCCGGGAGGGAGTAGCTCTGGCTACACCTTC.

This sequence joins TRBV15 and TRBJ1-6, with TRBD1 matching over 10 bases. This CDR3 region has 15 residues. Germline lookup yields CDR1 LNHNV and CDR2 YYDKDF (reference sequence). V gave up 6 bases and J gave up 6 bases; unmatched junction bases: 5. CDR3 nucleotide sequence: TGTGCCACCAGTCAGGGACAGGGGCTTAATTCACCCCTCCACTTT. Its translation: CATSQGQGLNSPLHF.

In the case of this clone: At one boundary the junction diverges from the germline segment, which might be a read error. DNA of the CDR3: TGTGCCAGCAGCGTAGAAGCGGGGGGGCCGCGAACCGGGAAGCTGTTTTTT. Encoded protein: CASSVEAGGPRTGKLFF. The chain recombines TRBV9 with TRBJ2-2; 10 bases are shared with TRBD2. Per the germline V gene, CDR1 is SGDLS and CDR2 is YYNGEE. The CDR3 covers 17 residues.

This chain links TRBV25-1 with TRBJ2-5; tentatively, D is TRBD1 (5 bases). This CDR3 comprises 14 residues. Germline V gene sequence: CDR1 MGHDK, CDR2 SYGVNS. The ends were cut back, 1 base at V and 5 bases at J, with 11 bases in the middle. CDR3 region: CASSEWAGQETQYF. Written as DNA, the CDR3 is TGTGCCAGCAGTGAATGGGCAGGGCAGGAGACCCAGTACTTC. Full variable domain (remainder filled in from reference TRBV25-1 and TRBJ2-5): EADIYQTPRYLVIGTGKKITLECSQTMGHDKMYWYQQDPGMELHLIHYSYGVNSTEKGDLSSESTVSRIRTEHFPLTLESARPSHTSQYLCASSEWAGQETQYFGPGTRLLVL.

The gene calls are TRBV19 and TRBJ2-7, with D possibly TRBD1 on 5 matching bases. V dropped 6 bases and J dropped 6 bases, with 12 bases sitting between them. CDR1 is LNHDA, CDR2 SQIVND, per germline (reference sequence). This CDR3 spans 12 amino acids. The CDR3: CASSPGLGEQYF. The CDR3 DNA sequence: TGTGCCAGTAGCCCAGGGTTGGGCGAGCAGTACTTC.

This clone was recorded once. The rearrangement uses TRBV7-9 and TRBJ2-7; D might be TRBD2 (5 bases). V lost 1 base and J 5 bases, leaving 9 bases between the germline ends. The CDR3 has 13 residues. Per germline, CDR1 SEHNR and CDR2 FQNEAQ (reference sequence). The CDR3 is CASSLGPGNEQYF. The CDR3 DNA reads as TGTGCCAGCAGCTTAGGCCCGGGAAACGAGCAGTACTTC.

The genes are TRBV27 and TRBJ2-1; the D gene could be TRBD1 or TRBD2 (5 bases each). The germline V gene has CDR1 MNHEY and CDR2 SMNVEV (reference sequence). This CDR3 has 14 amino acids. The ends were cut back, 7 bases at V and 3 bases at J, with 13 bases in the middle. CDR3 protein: CASNPGPHYNEQFF. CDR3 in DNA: TGTGCCAGCAACCCGGGACCTCACTACAATGAGCAGTTCTTC.

The CDR3 DNA follows: TGTGCCAGTAGTCTAGTCAACTATGGCTACACCTTC. Its protein is CASSLVNYGYTF. The rearrangement uses TRBV19 and TRBJ1-2; D unclear. Trimming left V 5 bases short and J 2 bases short, with 6 bases between. CDR1 is LNHDA and CDR2 is SQIVND in the germline V gene (reference sequence). This CDR3 is 12 amino acids long.

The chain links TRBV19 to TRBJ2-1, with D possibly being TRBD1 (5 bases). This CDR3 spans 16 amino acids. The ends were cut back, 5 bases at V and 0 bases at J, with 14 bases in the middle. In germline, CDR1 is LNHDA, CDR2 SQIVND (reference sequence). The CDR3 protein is CASSWGTGYSYNEQFF. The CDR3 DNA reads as TGTGCCAGTAGTTGGGGTACAGGTTACTCCTACAATGAGCAGTTCTTC.

CDR3 loop: CASSQAGTLNYGYTF. The DNA of the CDR3 is TGCGCCAGCAGCCAAGCCGGGACACTTAACTATGGCTACACCTTC. The rearrangement links TRBV4-1 to TRBJ1-2; D might be TRBD1 (6 bases). V lost 1 base and J lost 1, with 10 bases in between. CDR1 and CDR2 (germline): MGHRA, YSYEKL. The CDR3 runs to 15 residues.

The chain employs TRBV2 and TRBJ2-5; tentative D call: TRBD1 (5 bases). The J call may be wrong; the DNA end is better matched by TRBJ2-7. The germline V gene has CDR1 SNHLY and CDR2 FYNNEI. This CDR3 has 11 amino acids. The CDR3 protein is CASSGRVEQYF. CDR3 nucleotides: TGTGCCAGCAGTGGCAGGGTCGAGCAGTACTTC.

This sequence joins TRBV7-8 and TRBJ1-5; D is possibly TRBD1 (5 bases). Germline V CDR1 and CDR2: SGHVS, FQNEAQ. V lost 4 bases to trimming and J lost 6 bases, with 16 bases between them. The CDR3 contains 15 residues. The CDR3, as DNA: TGTGCCAGCAGCTCAGCCTCGGGGGGGGGTCAGCCCCAGCATTTT. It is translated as CASSSASGGGQPQHF.

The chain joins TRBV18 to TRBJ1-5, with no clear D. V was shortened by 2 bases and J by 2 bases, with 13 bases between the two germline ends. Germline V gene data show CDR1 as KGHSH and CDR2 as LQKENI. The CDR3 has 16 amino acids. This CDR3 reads CASSPSVTLGNQPQHF. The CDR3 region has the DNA TGTGCCAGCTCACCATCGGTCACCTTGGGCAATCAGCCCCAGCATTTT.

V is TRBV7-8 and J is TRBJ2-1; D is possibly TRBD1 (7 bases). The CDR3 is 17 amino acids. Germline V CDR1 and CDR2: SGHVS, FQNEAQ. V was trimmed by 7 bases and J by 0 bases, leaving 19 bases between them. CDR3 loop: CASTQGGGTSSYNEQFF. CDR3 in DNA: TGTGCCAGCACCCAGGGGGGCGGGACAAGCTCCTACAATGAGCAGTTCTTC.

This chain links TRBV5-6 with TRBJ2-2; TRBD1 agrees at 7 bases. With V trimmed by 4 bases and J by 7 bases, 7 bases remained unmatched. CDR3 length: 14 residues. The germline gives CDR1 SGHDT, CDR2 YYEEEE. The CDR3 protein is CASSPDRVNGELFF. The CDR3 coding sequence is TGTGCCAGCAGCCCAGACAGGGTAAACGGGGAGCTGTTTTTT. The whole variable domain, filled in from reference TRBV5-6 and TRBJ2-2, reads DAGVTQSPTHLIKTRGQQVTLRCSPKSGHDTVSWYQQALGQGPQFIFQYYEEEERQRGNFPDRFSGHQFPNYSSELNVNALLLGDSALYLCASSPDRVNGELFFGEGSRLTVL.

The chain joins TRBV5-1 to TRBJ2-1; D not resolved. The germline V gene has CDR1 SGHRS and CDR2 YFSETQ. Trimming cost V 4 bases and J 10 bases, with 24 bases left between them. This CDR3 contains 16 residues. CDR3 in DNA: TGCGCCAGCAGCCTGGGATCGGCCGGGCTAGAGGAGGAGCAGTTCTTC. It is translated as CASSLGSAGLEEEQFF.

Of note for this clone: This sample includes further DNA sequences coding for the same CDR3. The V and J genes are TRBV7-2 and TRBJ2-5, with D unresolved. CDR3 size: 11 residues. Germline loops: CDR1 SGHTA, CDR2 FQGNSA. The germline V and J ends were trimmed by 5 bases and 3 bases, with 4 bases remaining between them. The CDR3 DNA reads TGTGCCAGCAGCCTCAAAGAGACCCAGTACTTC. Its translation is CASSLKETQYF. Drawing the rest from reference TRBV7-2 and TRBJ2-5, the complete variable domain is GAGVSQSPSNKVTEKGKDVELRCDPISGHTALYWYRQSLGQGLEFLIYFQGNSAPDKSGLPSDRFSAERTGGSVSTLTIQRTQQEDSAVYLCASSLKETQYFGPGTRLLVL.

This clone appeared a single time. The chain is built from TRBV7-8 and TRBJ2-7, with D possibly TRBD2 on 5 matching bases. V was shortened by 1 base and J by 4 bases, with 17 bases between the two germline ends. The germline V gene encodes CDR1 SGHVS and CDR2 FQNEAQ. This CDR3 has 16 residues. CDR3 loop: CASSLEVVTGNYEQYF. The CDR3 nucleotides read TGTGCCAGCAGCTTAGAAGTCGTGACGGGGAATTACGAGCAGTACTTC.

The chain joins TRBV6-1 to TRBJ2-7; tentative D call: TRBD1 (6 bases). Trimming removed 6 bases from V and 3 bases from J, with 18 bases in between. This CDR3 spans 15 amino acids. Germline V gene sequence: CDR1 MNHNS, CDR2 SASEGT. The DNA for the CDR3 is TGTGCCAGCAGCCGCGCGTACCAGGGGTTCTACGAGCAGTACTTC. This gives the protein CASSRAYQGFYEQYF.

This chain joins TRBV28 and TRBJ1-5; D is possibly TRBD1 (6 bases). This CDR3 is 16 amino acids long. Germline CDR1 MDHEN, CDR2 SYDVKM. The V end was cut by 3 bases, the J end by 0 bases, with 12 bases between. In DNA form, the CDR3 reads TGTGCCAGCAGTTTCCGGGACATCTTTAGCAATCAGCCCCAGCATTTT. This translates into CASSFRDIFSNQPQHF.

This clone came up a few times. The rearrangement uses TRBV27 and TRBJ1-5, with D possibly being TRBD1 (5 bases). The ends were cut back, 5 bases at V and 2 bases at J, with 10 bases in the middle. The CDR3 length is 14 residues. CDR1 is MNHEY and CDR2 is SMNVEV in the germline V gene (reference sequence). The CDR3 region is CASSPLGGNQPQHF. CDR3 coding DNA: TGTGCCAGCAGTCCCCTGGGGGGCAATCAGCCCCAGCATTTT.